What follows are 10 T cell receptor beta chains derived from one specimen sequenced in a study of blood T cell repertoires in COVID-19. Clones were read by immunoSEQ multiplex PCR, and TCRdb kept only the in-frame ones, dropping some. The sample consists of around 130,000 clones, around four fifths of them appearing once. Sequencing used peripheral blood. These receptors were taken from an older man with acute or convalescent COVID-19.

The V and J genes are TRBV20-1 and TRBJ2-7, with D possibly matching TRBD2 (7 bases). CDR1 is DFQATT, CDR2 SNEGSKA, per germline (reference sequence). Trimming stripped 3 bases from V and 3 bases from J, with 15 bases between. The CDR3 is 14 amino acids. CDR3 sequence (DNA): TGCAGTGCTAGTCTCAGGGGCGGGGGCTACGAGCAGTACTTC. Amino acid sequence: CSASLRGGGYEQYF.

In this sample, this clone turned up a few times. The CDR3 DNA is TGTGCCAGCAGTTTTACCGGCACTACCGGACAGCCCCAGCATTTT. It translates to CASSFTGTTGQPQHF. This chain connects TRBV27 to TRBJ1-5, with D hard to call. CDR1 and CDR2 (germline): MNHEY, SMNVEV (reference sequence). This CDR3 region has 15 residues. The V gene lost 3 bases and the J gene lost 7 bases, with 16 bases spanning the gap.

This chain links TRBV4-1 with TRBJ2-3; D perhaps matches TRBD2 (6 bases). Germline loops: CDR1 MGHRA, CDR2 YSYEKL. The CDR3 runs 14 residues. Trimming left V 1 base short and J 3 bases short, with 8 bases between. CDR3 DNA: TGCGCCAGCAGCCAAGCTGGGGGGACAGATACGCAGTATTTT. Translated, it gives CASSQAGGTDTQYF.

A single count supports this clone. The genes are TRBV18 and TRBJ1-2; the match to TRBD1 covers 7 bases. The CDR3 is made up of 14 amino acids. CDR1 and CDR2 (germline): KGHSH, LQKENI. V dropped 4 bases and J dropped 5; count of bases not matched to a gene: 7. CDR3 loop: CASSLQGLQYGYTF. The CDR3, as DNA: TGTGCCAGCTCACTACAGGGGTTACAGTATGGCTACACCTTC. Using reference TRBV18 and TRBJ1-2 for the parts outside the CDR3, the full variable domain is NAGVMQNPRHLVRRRGQEARLRCSPMKGHSHVYWYRQLPEEGLKFMVYLQKENIIDESGMPKERFSAEFPKEGPSILRIQQVVRGDSAAYFCASSLQGLQYGYTFGSGTRLTVV.

The CDR3 reads CASSQPATGGKWTQYF. Written as DNA, the CDR3 is TGTGCCAGCAGCCAACCCGCTACAGGGGGCAAATGGACCCAGTACTTC. The chain carries TRBV3-1 (or the pseudogene TRBV3-2) and TRBJ2-5, with 9 bases lining up with TRBD1. V lost 2 bases and J lost 7; bases outside the gene matches: 11. The CDR3 loop spans 16 amino acids. The germline CDR1 and CDR2 sequences are LGHDT and YNNKEL (reference sequence).

The V and J genes are TRBV5-6 and TRBJ2-7; 7 bases are shared with TRBD1. V lost 5 bases to trimming and J lost 1 base; unmatched junction nucleotides: 9. The CDR3 consists of 15 residues. Per germline, CDR1 SGHDT and CDR2 YYEEEE. CDR3 protein: CASSREGAESYEQYF. DNA for the CDR3: TGTGCCAGCAGTCGAGAGGGGGCGGAATCCTACGAGCAGTACTTC.

CDR3 sequence: CASSEVGGKAFF. The CDR3 DNA is TGTGCCAGCAGTGAAGTCGGAGGGAAAGCTTTCTTT. The chain has TRBV25-1 and TRBJ1-1; no firm D call. CDR3 size: 12 residues. Germline V gene sequence: CDR1 MGHDK, CDR2 SYGVNS. V lost 2 bases, J lost 9 bases, and 10 bases lay in between.

This rearrangement joins TRBV28 to TRBJ2-5, with a tentative D call TRBD1 (6 bases). CDR1 MDHEN and CDR2 SYDVKM come from the germline V gene. The CDR3 extends over 15 amino acids. Trimming removed 4 bases from V and 1 base from J, with 13 bases in between. The CDR3 DNA sequence: TGTGCCAGCAGTTCTCCAGGACAGACCCAAGAGACCCAGTACTTC. Its translation is CASSSPGQTQETQYF.

The CDR3 reads CASSQDPTSREQYF. The CDR3 DNA follows: TGTGCCAGCAGCCAAGATCCGACATCCAGGGAGCAGTACTTC. The gene calls are TRBV7-2 and TRBJ2-7, with D uncertain. The V and J ends lost 5 bases and 7 bases respectively, with 18 bases between them. In germline, CDR1 is SGHTA, CDR2 FQGNSA. The CDR3 runs to 14 residues.

Concerning this clone itself: A much larger clonotype is one base distant, so this may be a read error. The chain has TRBV7-2 and TRBJ2-1; 7 nucleotides align to TRBD1. V was pared by 5 bases and J by 4 bases, with 5 bases of the junction left unmatched. CDR3 length: 14 amino acids. Germline CDR1 SGHTA, CDR2 FQGNSA. This chain's CDR3 is CASSTGTAYNEQFF. In DNA form, the CDR3 reads TGTGCCAGCAGCACCGGGACAGCTTACAATGAGCAGTTCTTC.